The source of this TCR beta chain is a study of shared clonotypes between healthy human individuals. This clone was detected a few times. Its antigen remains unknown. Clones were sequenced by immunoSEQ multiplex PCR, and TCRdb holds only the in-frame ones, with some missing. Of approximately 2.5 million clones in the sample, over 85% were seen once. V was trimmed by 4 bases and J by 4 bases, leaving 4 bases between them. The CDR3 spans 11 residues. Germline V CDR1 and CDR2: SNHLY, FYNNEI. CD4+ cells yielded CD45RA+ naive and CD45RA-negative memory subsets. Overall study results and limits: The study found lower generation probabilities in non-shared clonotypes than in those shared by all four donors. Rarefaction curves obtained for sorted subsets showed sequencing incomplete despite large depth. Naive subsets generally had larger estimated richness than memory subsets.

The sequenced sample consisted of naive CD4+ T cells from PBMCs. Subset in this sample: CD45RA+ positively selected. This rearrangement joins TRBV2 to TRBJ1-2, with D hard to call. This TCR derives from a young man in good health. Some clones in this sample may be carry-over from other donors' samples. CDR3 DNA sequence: TGTGCCAGCAGTGTTATCTATGGCTACACCTTC. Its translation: CASSVIYGYTF.